This TCR beta chain was sequenced for a study of blood T cell repertoires in COVID-19. Study details: Nucleic acid was either cDNA or gDNA, and it came from T cells, B-cell-depleted T cells, or PBMCs.

The authors' processing: Amplification with reference gene primers provided the estimates of nucleated cell counts. Profiled with immunoSEQ multiplex PCR; TCRdb holds only in-frame clones, not every one. The DNA gave D and trimming, while V, J and clone size come from that table. The data show about 25,000 clones, with 81% seen just once and about 6% held by the top ten. This clone was recorded once. The specimen was peripheral blood. This clonotype was sampled from a man aged 65-85 years with acute or convalescent COVID-19.

CDR3 DNA sequence: TGTGCCAGCAGCTTAGATGGGGCCGGCAATCAGCCCCAGCATTTT. It translates to CASSLDGAGNQPQHF. The chain uses TRBV7-2 and TRBJ1-5, with D possibly TRBD1 on 5 matching bases. V gave up 1 base and J gave up 2 bases, with 9 bases separating them. This CDR3 has 15 residues. Germline CDR1 reads SGHTA; CDR2 reads FQGNSA.